This T cell receptor beta chain was identified during a study of blood T cells in healthy people across ages. A sample-barcoded 5' primer and a J-beta primer mix were used in a second PCR of about 7 to 12 cycles. Via MiXCR, TCRdb re-called the 5' RACE reads, giving one row per CDR3 protein. The data contain hundreds of thousands of distinct CDR3 sequences, 52% of them singletons. The study drew donors from healthy Caucasian individuals in Russia aged roughly 6 to 95. The CDR3 length is 14 residues. V was clipped by 3 bases and J by 0 bases, with 8 bases between them. This sequence joins TRBV12-3 or TRBV12-4 and TRBJ1-2; D ambiguous. Sequenced material: blood. The source is a woman aged 80 or over in good health. CDR3 DNA: TGTGCCAGCAGTTTTGGGCAGGCTAACTATGGCTACACCTTC. Residues: CASSFGQANYGYTF.